One sample yielded the 22 T cell receptor beta chains listed below, sequenced in a study of cytomegalovirus exposure and HLA in healthy donors. PCR employed 60 Vbeta and 13 Jbeta primers. Generated by immunoSEQ multiplex PCR, the TCRdb table keeps only in-frame clones and is missing some. The table lists some 110,000 clones, 60% to 75% of them singletons. The sample taken for sequencing was PBMCs. These receptors all come from a woman in her forties or fifties in good health and CMV-seropositive.

V usage is TRBV28 and J usage is TRBJ1-2, with unresolved D. The CDR3 spans 15 residues. Germline lookup yields CDR1 MDHEN and CDR2 SYDVKM. Deletions cut 6 bases from V and 7 bases from J, with 21 bases between. CDR3 nucleotide sequence: TGTGCCAGCAGCCCGGGTTTACCTCTATCTGGTGGCTACACCTTC. Encoded protein: CASSPGLPLSGGYTF.

CDR3 DNA sequence: TGTGCCAGCAGCCCCGCGGGACGGAACACTGAAGCTTTCTTT. Protein: CASSPAGRNTEAFF. V and J are TRBV6-6 and TRBJ1-1, with D possibly matching TRBD1 (5 bases). The CDR3 has 14 amino acids. The V end lost 6 bases, the J end lost 1 base, and 12 bases lay between the germline ends. Germline V CDR1 and CDR2: MNHNY, SVGAGI (reference sequence).

The chain has TRBV10-3 and TRBJ1-3; 8 bases match TRBD1. Germline V CDR1 and CDR2: ENHRY, SYGVKD. The CDR3 loop spans 14 amino acids. Unmatched junction bases numbered 5, after V lost 6 bases and J lost 4 bases. The CDR3, as DNA: TGTGCCATCAGCCGACAGGGGTGGGGAAACACCATATATTTT. Translated: CAISRQGWGNTIYF.

The chain employs TRBV19 and TRBJ1-3, with D possibly TRBD1 on 6 matching bases. V lost 3 bases and J 3 bases, leaving 12 bases between the germline ends. The V gene's germline CDR1 is LNHDA and CDR2 SQIVND (reference sequence). This CDR3 has 15 residues. The CDR3 protein is CASSIVGDIGNTIYF. In nucleotides, the CDR3 is TGTGCCAGTAGTATCGTCGGGGACATTGGAAACACCATATATTTT. The variable domain in full, completed from reference TRBV19 and TRBJ1-3, reads DGGITQSPKYLFRKEGQNVTLSCEQNLNHDAMYWYRQDPGQGLRLIYYSQIVNDFQKGDIAEGYSVSREKKESFPLTVTSAQKNPTAFYLCASSIVGDIGNTIYFGEGSWLTVV.

The chain recombines TRBV9 with TRBJ1-3; 7 nucleotides match TRBD1. CDR1 is SGDLS and CDR2 is YYNGEE in the germline V gene. The CDR3 length is 16 residues. Trimming at V came to 2 bases and at J to 3 bases, leaving 8 bases not matched to a gene. This chain's CDR3 is CASSVGARDSGNTIYF. CDR3 coding DNA: TGTGCCAGCAGCGTCGGCGCCAGGGACAGTGGAAACACCATATATTTT.

The chain couples TRBV5-1 to TRBJ2-3; 10 nucleotides line up with TRBD1. Germline V gives CDR1 SGHRS, CDR2 YFSETQ. This CDR3 spans 15 amino acids. The ends lost 0 bases at V and 7 bases at J; junction bases unmatched: 5. The CDR3 region has the DNA TGCGCCAGCAGCTTGGGGACAGGGGGTCTGCATACGCAGTATTTT. It specifies CASSLGTGGLHTQYF. Full variable domain (remainder filled in from reference TRBV5-1 and TRBJ2-3): KAGVTQTPRYLIKTRGQQVTLSCSPISGHRSVSWYQQTPGQGLQFLFEYFSETQRNKGNFPGRFSGRQFSNSRSEMNVSTLELGDSALYLCASSLGTGGLHTQYFGPGTRLTVL.

The chain is built from TRBV9 and TRBJ2-2, with 7 bases matching TRBD1. The V and J ends lost 0 bases and 2 bases, in that order; junction bases with no gene match: 10. Germline lookup yields CDR1 SGDLS and CDR2 YYNGEE. The CDR3 contains 18 residues. CDR3: CASSVDLDRDLNTGELFF. Here the CDR3 DNA reads TGTGCCAGCAGCGTAGACCTAGACAGGGACCTTAACACCGGGGAGCTGTTTTTT.

CDR3 protein: CASQIRTANTGELFF. The DNA for the CDR3 is TGTGCCAGTCAGATAAGGACAGCGAACACCGGGGAGCTGTTTTTT. The chain uses TRBV2 and TRBJ2-2; possible D gene TRBD1, 6 bases. Trimming removed 9 bases from V and 0 bases from J, with 14 bases in between. The CDR3 is made up of 15 amino acids. CDR1 and CDR2 from the germline V gene are SNHLY and FYNNEI.

The chain couples TRBV11-2 to TRBJ2-7; D is perhaps TRBD1 (5 bases). Germline CDR1 and CDR2: SGHAT and FQNNGV. The CDR3 has 15 amino acids. V was pared by 5 bases and J by 3 bases, with 17 bases between. For the CDR3, the DNA is TGTGCCAGCAGCCTGGCAGGGTCGGGTGGCTACGAGCAGTACTTC. Protein: CASSLAGSGGYEQYF.

The chain joins TRBV5-1 to TRBJ2-5, with 9 bases lining up with TRBD1. The V and J ends lost 3 bases and 5 bases, in that order; junction bases with no gene match: 5. CDR1 is SGHRS, CDR2 YFSETQ, per germline. The length of the CDR3 is 14 residues. The CDR3 reads CASSSTGGGETQYF. As DNA, the CDR3 is TGCGCCAGCAGCTCCACAGGGGGCGGGGAGACCCAGTACTTC.

The chain combines TRBV2 with TRBJ1-6, with 7 bases fitting TRBD1. Germline assignment: CDR1 SNHLY and CDR2 FYNNEI. Losses at the gene ends were 6 bases for V and 7 bases for J; bases not matched to a gene: 9. CDR3 length: 15 residues. CDR3 sequence (DNA): TGTGCCAGCAGACCCATTGCAGGGGGAAATTCACCCCTCCACTTT. Encoded protein: CASRPIAGGNSPLHF. Complete variable domain (other parts from reference TRBV2 and TRBJ1-6): EPEVTQTPSHQVTQMGQEVILRCVPISNHLYFYWYRQILGQKVEFLVSFYNNEISEKSEIFDDQFSVERPDGSNFTLKIRSTKLEDSAMYFCASRPIAGGNSPLHFGNGTRLTVT.

Concerning this clone: No conserved phenylalanine or tryptophan ends this CDR3, so it is likely a read error. This rearrangement joins TRBV6-5 to TRBJ2-7; TRBD1 aligns across 7 bases. The CDR3 has 16 amino acids. With V trimmed by 2 bases and J by 0 bases, 7 bases remained unmatched. Looked up from germline, CDR1 is MNHEY and CDR2 is SVGAGI. CDR3 sequence reads: CASSYGPGGYSYEQYS. In nucleotides, the CDR3 is TGTGCCAGCAGTTACGGGCCAGGGGGTTACTCCTACGAGCAGTACTCC.

V is TRBV5-1 and J is TRBJ2-3; TRBD1 matches 9 bases. Losses at the gene ends were 2 bases for V and 4 bases for J; bases not matched to a gene: 5. The CDR3 is 15 amino acids. CDR1 and CDR2 from the germline V gene are SGHRS and YFSETQ. CDR3 sequence reads: CASSFNDRGADTQYF. CDR3 DNA: TGCGCCAGCAGCTTTAATGACAGGGGGGCAGATACGCAGTATTTT.

The gene calls are TRBV4-1 and TRBJ1-5; no reliable D call. CDR3 length: 16 amino acids. CDR1 MGHRA and CDR2 YSYEKL come from the germline V gene. V was clipped by 3 bases and J by 5 bases, with 17 bases between them. This chain's CDR3 is CASSHNIGLEDQPQHF. CDR3 in DNA: TGCGCCAGCAGCCACAATATAGGATTAGAGGATCAGCCCCAGCATTTT.

In this sample, this clone turned up a few times. The V and J genes are TRBV5-1 and TRBJ2-1, with 7 bases that match TRBD2. Looked up from germline, CDR1 is SGHRS and CDR2 is YFSETQ. The CDR3 spans 14 residues. V was clipped by 3 bases and J by 6 bases; unmatched bases: 6. The CDR3 region is CASSWGGIGNEQFF. CDR3 coding DNA: TGCGCCAGCAGCTGGGGGGGAATCGGCAATGAGCAGTTCTTC.

The chain links TRBV6-5 to TRBJ1-5, with a weak D call TRBD1 (6 bases). Germline CDR1 MNHEY, CDR2 SVGAGI. Trimming took off 5 bases at V and 4 bases at J, with 6 bases between the two ends. The CDR3 is 12 residues long. This chain's CDR3 is CASSGQNQPQHF. In DNA form, the CDR3 reads TGTGCCAGCAGTGGACAGAATCAGCCCCAGCATTTT.

In this sample, this clone turned up a few times. The chain is built from TRBV5-4 and TRBJ2-1, with 8 positions matching TRBD1. Per germline, CDR1 SGHNT and CDR2 YYREEE (reference sequence). This CDR3 has 17 residues. With V trimmed by 4 bases and J by 5 bases, 14 bases remained unmatched. The CDR3 loop is CASSPSPDRVSDNEQFF. CDR3 DNA: TGTGCCAGCAGCCCCTCGCCGGACAGGGTGAGCGACAATGAGCAGTTCTTC.

The V and J genes are TRBV2 and TRBJ1-2; D gene uncertain. The germline CDR1 and CDR2 sequences are SNHLY and FYNNEI. The CDR3 loop spans 14 amino acids. Trimming pared 2 bases from V and 0 bases from J, leaving 7 bases between. As DNA, the CDR3 is TGTGCCAGCAGTGAATCCCCCGCTAACTATGGCTACACCTTC. It encodes CASSESPANYGYTF.

This clone was detected only a few times. The V and J genes are TRBV28 and TRBJ2-7, with TRBD1 identical over 9 bases. Germline CDR1 is MDHEN and CDR2 is SYDVKM. The V segment lost 6 bases and the J segment 2 bases; nucleotides outside the gene matches: 5. The CDR3 extends over 14 amino acids. The CDR3 sequence is CASRIRDRAYEQYF. The CDR3 DNA sequence: TGTGCCAGCAGAATCCGGGACAGGGCCTACGAGCAGTACTTC.

The chain employs TRBV9 and TRBJ2-3; 11 bases match TRBD2. Per germline, CDR1 SGDLS and CDR2 YYNGEE. This CDR3 is 15 amino acids long. V shed 3 bases, J shed 1 base, and the junction held 1 base outside the gene matches. CDR3 loop: CASSALAGGTDTQYF. In nucleotides, the CDR3 is TGTGCCAGCAGCGCACTAGCGGGGGGCACAGATACGCAGTATTTT. Combining the CDR3 with reference TRBV9 and TRBJ2-3 gives the whole variable domain DSGVTQTPKHLITATGQRVTLRCSPRSGDLSVYWYQQSLDQGLQFLIQYYNGEERAKGNILERFSAQQFPDLHSELNLSSLELGDSALYFCASSALAGGTDTQYFGPGTRLTVL.

This clone came up a few times. The chain couples TRBV29-1 to TRBJ2-6; 8 nucleotides align to TRBD1. The CDR3 covers 15 residues. From germline, CDR1 is SQVTM and CDR2 ANQGSEA. V shed 7 bases and J 2 bases; nucleotides not matched to a gene: 7. The CDR3: CSAGQGRAGANVLTF. The CDR3 DNA reads TGCAGCGCCGGACAGGGAAGGGCTGGGGCCAACGTCCTGACTTTC.

This clone was seen only a few times. The chain employs TRBV2 and TRBJ1-5; 8 bases fit TRBD1. The CDR3 has 14 residues. V shed 6 bases, J shed 1 base, and the junction held 2 bases outside the gene matches. Germline V gene lookup returns CDR1 SNHLY and CDR2 FYNNEI. CDR3 coding DNA: TGTGCCAGCAGGGACAGGGTCAGCAATCAGCCCCAGCATTTT. Protein sequence: CASRDRVSNQPQHF.